This T cell receptor beta chain was identified during a study of cytomegalovirus exposure and HLA in healthy donors. Study context: Among the 370 or so donors who were genotyped, roughly 86% fell in the genetic ancestry cluster that is associated with self-reported Caucasian donors.

With 60 Vbeta and 13 Jbeta primers, the PCR was carried out. Only in-frame clones appear in the TCRdb table, and some are missing; sequencing was by immunoSEQ multiplex PCR. Here the sample spans roughly 170,000 clones, roughly 78% being singletons. For this clone: What it binds is not known.

Study-level results: In vitro confirmation showed a few CMV-associated chains to be CMV antigen specific.

J was trimmed by 4 bases and V by 5 bases; bases with no gene match: 14. CDR3 size: 17 residues. Germline V gives CDR1 LGHNT, CDR2 FRNRAP. The source of this sequence is a woman aged 50 to 60 in good health and CMV-seropositive. Specimen: PBMCs. The V call is TRBV12-5, the J call TRBJ2-7, with 10 bases that match TRBD1. The CDR3 region is CASGPGTGVRDAYEQYF. CDR3 sequence (DNA): TGTGCTAGTGGTCCCGGGACAGGGGTTCGGGACGCTTACGAGCAGTACTTC.